These T cell receptor beta chains were read from a single sample in a study of high-grade serous ovarian cancer treatment subgroups. Profiling relied on immunoSEQ multiplex PCR, and the TCRdb table lists in-frame clones only, not all of them. This sample carries about 7,400 clones, less than 70% of them seen once, and the ten largest clones take 4.5% to 7.5%. What was sequenced was tumor tissue. The receptors originated from a human donor with high-grade serous ovarian cancer. Each CDR3 is given with its conserved first and last residue. Each record gives: V gene, J gene, clone size, D gene, CDR3 protein, CDR3 DNA. The D gene is left open where the match is weak. Clone size is not always given. Where it is, it says once, few, many or a class for expanded clones.

TRBV5-4,TRBJ2-7,NA,TRBD2,CASSLAASGNYEQYF,TGTGCCAGCAGCTTGGCCGCTAGCGGTAACTACGAGCAGTACTTC
TRBV5-1,TRBJ2-7,once,TRBD2,CASKPGLAGGRNRYEQYF,TGCGCCAGCAAACCGGGACTAGCGGGAGGTCGAAACCGTTACGAGCAGTACTTC
TRBV20-1,TRBJ1-1,medium-sized,NA,CSAERGWRAFF,TGCAGTGCTGAGAGAGGATGGCGAGCTTTCTTT
TRBV7-8,TRBJ2-1,few,TRBD2,CASSSGTSGANEQFF,TGTGCCAGCAGCTCGGGGACTAGCGGCGCCAATGAGCAGTTCTTC
TRBV7-3,TRBJ1-2,few,NA,CASSLGRAGYTF,TGTGCCAGCAGCTTAGGCCGCGCCGGCTACACCTTC
TRBV19,TRBJ1-4,NA,NA,CASSPLGKGPNEKLFF,TGTGCCAGTAGTCCCTTAGGAAAGGGGCCTAATGAAAAACTGTTTTTT
TRBV10-3,TRBJ1-1,NA,NA,CAISRDGFEAFF,TGTGCCATCAGCCGGGACGGCTTTGAAGCTTTCTTT
TRBV7-9,TRBJ2-7,NA,TRBD1,CASSSSGTGIGEQYF,TGTGCCAGCAGCTCGTCCGGGACAGGGATAGGCGAGCAGTACTTC
TRBV6-4,TRBJ2-7,few,TRBD1,CASSAGDSTYEQYF,TGTGCCAGCAGTGCCGGGGACAGCACCTACGAGCAGTACTTC
TRBV18,TRBJ1-2,large,NA,CASSPAKDYGYTF,TGTGCCAGCTCACCCGCAAAGGACTATGGCTACACCTTC
TRBV7-2,TRBJ2-1,NA,TRBD2,CASRRGSYNEQFF,TGTGCCAGCCGGCGGGGGTCCTACAATGAGCAGTTCTTC
TRBV7-2,TRBJ2-6,few,NA,CASSLRSGTGANVLTF,TGTGCCAGCAGCTTAAGGTCCGGTACTGGGGCCAACGTCCTGACTTTC
TRBV6-5,TRBJ2-1,NA,TRBD2,CASRPLAGGYNEQFF,TGTGCCAGCAGACCTTTAGCGGGGGGCTACAATGAGCAGTTCTTC
TRBV7-9,TRBJ2-3,few,NA,CASSLHGTTYTQYF,TGTGCCAGCAGCTTACACGGGACGACATATACGCAGTATTTT
TRBV11-2,TRBJ2-1,NA,NA,CASTQSTGYSSYNEQFF,TGTGCCAGCACCCAGAGTACAGGCTACTCCTCCTACAATGAGCAGTTCTTC
TRBV12-5,TRBJ2-2,NA,NA,CASGLNSGNTGELFF,TGTGCTAGTGGTTTGAATAGCGGGAACACCGGGGAGCTGTTTTTT
TRBV7-2,TRBJ2-2,NA,NA,CASSSGFGTGELFF,TGTGCCAGCAGCTCGGGGTTCGGAACCGGGGAGCTGTTTTTT
TRBV28,TRBJ2-2,NA,TRBD1,CASSSLPQGRLELFF,TGTGCCAGCAGTTCCCTTCCACAGGGGCGTTTGGAGCTGTTTTTT
TRBV6-4,TRBJ1-2,NA,TRBD1,CASSRTDRGHYGYTF,TGTGCCAGCTCTCGAACGGACAGGGGACACTATGGCTACACCTTC
TRBV4-3,TRBJ1-2,NA,TRBD1,CASSRGGQNYGYTF,TGCGCCAGCAGCCGAGGGGGACAGAACTATGGCTACACCTTC
TRBV6-5,TRBJ1-2,NA,NA,CASTASGETNYGYTF,TGTGCCAGCACCGCTAGCGGGGAAACTAACTATGGCTACACCTTC
TRBV9,TRBJ2-7,NA,TRBD1,CASSVGTGGLYEQYF,TGTGCCAGCAGCGTAGGGACAGGGGGTCTCTACGAGCAGTACTTC
TRBV2,TRBJ2-7,NA,TRBD1,CASTSGQGVAEQYF,TGTGCCAGCACGTCCGGACAGGGGGTCGCCGAGCAGTACTTC
TRBV28,TRBJ2-7,NA,NA,CASASFQLWYEQYF,TGTGCCAGCGCCAGTTTCCAGCTCTGGTACGAGCAGTACTTC
TRBV9,TRBJ2-3,NA,NA,CASSVGGTVADTQYF,TGTGCCAGCAGCGTAGGAGGGACGGTTGCAGATACGCAGTATTTT
TRBV7-2,TRBJ2-5,NA,NA,CASSTRGTMIETQYF,TGTGCCAGCAGCACCCGGGGGACAATGATAGAGACCCAGTACTTC
TRBV19,TRBJ2-5,NA,NA,CASSIGEVETQYF,TGTGCCAGTAGTATTGGGGAAGTGGAGACCCAGTACTTC
TRBV10-2,TRBJ1-5,NA,NA,CASSVGGRTQPQHF,TGCGCCAGCAGTGTCGGGGGGAGAACGCAGCCCCAGCATTTT
TRBV28,TRBJ2-2,NA,TRBD1,CASSANRGRGELFF,TGTGCCAGCAGTGCCAACAGGGGGCGCGGGGAGCTGTTTTTT
TRBV15,TRBJ1-1,NA,NA,CATSPRAISTEAFF,TGTGCCACCAGCCCCCGGGCGATAAGTACTGAAGCTTTCTTT
TRBV18,TRBJ1-5,NA,NA,CASSPLGLQSNQPQHF,TGTGCCAGCTCACCACTTGGGTTGCAGTCCAATCAGCCCCAGCATTTT
TRBV6-5,TRBJ2-1,NA,TRBD1,CASSYSFGTGRNEQFF,TGTGCCAGCAGTTACTCGTTCGGGACAGGGAGAAATGAGCAGTTCTTC
TRBV2,TRBJ2-5,NA,NA,CASRIQVGQETQYF,TGTGCCAGCAGAATTCAGGTGGGCCAAGAGACCCAGTACTTC
TRBV28,TRBJ2-3,NA,NA,CASSFGYNTDTQYF,TGTGCCAGCAGTTTTGGTTATAACACAGATACGCAGTATTTT
TRBV28,TRBJ1-1,NA,NA,CASSLPLTEAFF,TGTGCCAGCAGTCTCCCTCTCACTGAAGCTTTCTTT
TRBV5-6,TRBJ2-7,NA,TRBD2,CAGGTSGLYEQYF,TGTGCCGGAGGGACTAGCGGGTTGTACGAGCAGTACTTC
TRBV7-2,TRBJ2-1,few,TRBD2,CASSRLAGSNEQFF,TGTGCCAGCAGCCGACTAGCGGGTTCCAATGAGCAGTTCTTC
TRBV21-1,TRBJ2-7,NA,NA,CASSPSSGRASSYEQYF,TGTGCCAGCAGCCCTAGTAGCGGGAGGGCCTCATCCTACGAGCAGTACTTC
TRBV7-2,TRBJ2-3,NA,NA,CASSFGPTDTQYF,TGTGCCAGCAGCTTCGGGCCCACAGATACGCAGTATTTT
TRBV15,TRBJ1-1,NA,TRBD1,CATSRSRGVRMMNTEAFF,TGTGCCACCAGCAGATCCAGGGGGGTACGGATGATGAACACTGAAGCTTTCTTT
TRBV6-1,TRBJ2-2,NA,NA,CASSGRGDTGELFF,TGTGCCAGCAGTGGCAGAGGGGACACCGGGGAGCTGTTTTTT